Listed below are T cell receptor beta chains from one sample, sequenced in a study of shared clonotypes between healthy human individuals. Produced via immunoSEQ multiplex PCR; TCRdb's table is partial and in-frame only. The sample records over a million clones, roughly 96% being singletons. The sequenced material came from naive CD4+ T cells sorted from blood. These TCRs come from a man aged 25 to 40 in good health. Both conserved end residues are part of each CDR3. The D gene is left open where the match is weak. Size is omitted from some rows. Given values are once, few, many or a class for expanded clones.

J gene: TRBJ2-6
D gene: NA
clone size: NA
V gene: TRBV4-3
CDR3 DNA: TGCGCCAGCAGCCAAGACCTGTCTGGGGCCAACGTCCTGACTTTC
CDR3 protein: CASSQDLSGANVLTF

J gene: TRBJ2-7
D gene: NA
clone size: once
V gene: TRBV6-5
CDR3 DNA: TGTGCCAGCAGAGGACTATACGAGCAGTACTTC
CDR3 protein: CASRGLYEQYF

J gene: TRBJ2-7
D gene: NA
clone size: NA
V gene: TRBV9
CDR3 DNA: TGTGCCAGCAGCCCTCCGGGGCCAAGGGTCGGGCAGTACTTC
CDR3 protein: CASSPPGPRVGQYF

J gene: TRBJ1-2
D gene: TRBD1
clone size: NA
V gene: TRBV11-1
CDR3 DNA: TGTGCCAGCAGCTTAGCGTCAGGGGGCGCGACCACCTATGGCTACACCTTC
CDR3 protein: CASSLASGGATTYGYTF

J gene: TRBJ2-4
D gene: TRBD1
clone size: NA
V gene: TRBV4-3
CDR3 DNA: TGCGCCAGCAGCCAGTGGACAGGGCCGGGTGTGAAAAACATTCAGTACTTC
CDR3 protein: CASSQWTGPGVKNIQYF

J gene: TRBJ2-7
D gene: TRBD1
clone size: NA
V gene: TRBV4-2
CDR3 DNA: TGTGCCAGCAGCCAAGAAGGGGGCGTATCCTACGAGCAGTACTTC
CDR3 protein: CASSQEGGVSYEQYF

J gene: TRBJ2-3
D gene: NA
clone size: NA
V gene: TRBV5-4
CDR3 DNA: TGTGCCAGCAGCCCAGGTCAGCGGCTATTCACAGATACGCAGTATTTT
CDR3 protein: CASSPGQRLFTDTQYF

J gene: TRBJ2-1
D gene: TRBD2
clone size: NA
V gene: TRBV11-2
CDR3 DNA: TGTGCCAGCAGCTCCGCGGGACTAGTTTACAATGAGCAGTTCTTC
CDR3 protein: CASSSAGLVYNEQFF

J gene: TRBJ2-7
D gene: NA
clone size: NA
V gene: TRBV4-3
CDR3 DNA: TGCGCCAGCAGCCGAGCGTGGGCGACAACCTACGAGCAGTACTTC
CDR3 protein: CASSRAWATTYEQYF

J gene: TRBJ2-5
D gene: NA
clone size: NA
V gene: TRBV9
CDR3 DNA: TGTGCCAGCAGCGTAGAGGACACCAGATGGGGGATGACAGATCAAGAGACCCAGTACTTC
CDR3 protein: CASSVEDTRWGMTDQETQYF

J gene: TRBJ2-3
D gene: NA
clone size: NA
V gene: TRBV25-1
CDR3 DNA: TGTGCCAGCAGTGAATCTGGCTTTACGCAGTATTTT
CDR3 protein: CASSESGFTQYF

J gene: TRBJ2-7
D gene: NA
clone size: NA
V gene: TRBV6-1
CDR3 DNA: TGTGCCAGTTCCCAGTCCTACGAGCAGTACTTC
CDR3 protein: CASSQSYEQYF

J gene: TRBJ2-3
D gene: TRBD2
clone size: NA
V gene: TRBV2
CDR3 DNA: TGTGCCAGCACAAGACTAGCGGGACCCTTAGAGGATACGCAGTATTTT
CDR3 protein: CASTRLAGPLEDTQYF

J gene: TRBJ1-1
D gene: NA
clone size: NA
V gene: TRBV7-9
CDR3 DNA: TGTGCCAGCCTCGCAGTCACTGAAGCTTTCTTT
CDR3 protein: CASLAVTEAFF

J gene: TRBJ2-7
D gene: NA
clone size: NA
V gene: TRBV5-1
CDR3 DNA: TGCGCCAGCAGCTTGGAGTTCTCCTACGAGCAGTACTTC
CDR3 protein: CASSLEFSYEQYF

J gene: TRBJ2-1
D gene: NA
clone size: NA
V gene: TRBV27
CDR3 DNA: TGTGCCAGCAGTTTATCGATAAGAGGAGGGTCCTACAATGAGCAGTTCTTC
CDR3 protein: CASSLSIRGGSYNEQFF

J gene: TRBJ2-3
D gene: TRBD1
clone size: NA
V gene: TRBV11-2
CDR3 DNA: TGTGCCAGCAGGATCAGGGGGCGCATGGATACGCAGTATTTT
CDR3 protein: CASRIRGRMDTQYF

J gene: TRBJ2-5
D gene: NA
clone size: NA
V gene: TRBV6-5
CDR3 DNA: TGTGCCAGCATGTCTTCGGGAGAGACCCAGTACTTC
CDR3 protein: CASMSSGETQYF

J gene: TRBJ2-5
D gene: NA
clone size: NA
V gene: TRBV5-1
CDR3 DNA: TGCGCCAGCAGCTTGGAGGGACGGGCGCAGGAGACCCAGTACTTC
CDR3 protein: CASSLEGRAQETQYF

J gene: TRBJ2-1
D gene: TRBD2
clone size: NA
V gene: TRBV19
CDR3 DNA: TGTGCCAGTAGGAGACTAGCGGGAGTGTCTAATGAGCAGTTCTTC
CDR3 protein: CASRRLAGVSNEQFF

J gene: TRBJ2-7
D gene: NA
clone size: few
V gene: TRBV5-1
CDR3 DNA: TGCGCCAGCAGCTTGGGACAAAGCTCCTACGAGCAGTACTTC
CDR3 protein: CASSLGQSSYEQYF

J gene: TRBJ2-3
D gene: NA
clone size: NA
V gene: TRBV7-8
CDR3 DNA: TGTGCCAGCAGCCTAAGTCTGGGCAGCACAGATACGCAGTATTTT
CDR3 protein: CASSLSLGSTDTQYF

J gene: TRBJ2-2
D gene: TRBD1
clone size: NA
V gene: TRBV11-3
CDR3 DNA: TGTGCCAGCAGCTCCGGACAGGGAGGTAGCACCGGGGAGCTGTTTTTT
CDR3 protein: CASSSGQGGSTGELFF

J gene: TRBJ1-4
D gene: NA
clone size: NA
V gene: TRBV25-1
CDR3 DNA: TGTGCCAGCAGTGACTTCAGTCGCCGGGAGGGGGAAAAACTGTTTTTT
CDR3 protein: CASSDFSRREGEKLFF

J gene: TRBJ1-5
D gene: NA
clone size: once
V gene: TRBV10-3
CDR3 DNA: TGTGCCATCAGTGAGTCTTGGCAGCCCCAGCATTTT
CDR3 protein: CAISESWQPQHF

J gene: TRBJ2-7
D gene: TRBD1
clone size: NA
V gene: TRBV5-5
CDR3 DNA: TGTGCCAGCAGCTGGGGACAGGGGTTTTGGGAGCAGTACTTC
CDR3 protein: CASSWGQGFWEQYF

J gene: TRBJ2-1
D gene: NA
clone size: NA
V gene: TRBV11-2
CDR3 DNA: TGTGCCAGCAGCTTACTCCAGGGCCGGCAGTTCTTC
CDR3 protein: CASSLLQGRQFF

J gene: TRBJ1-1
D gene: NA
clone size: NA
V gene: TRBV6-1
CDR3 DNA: TGTGCCAGCAGTGCGCGGACAGTATATATGAACACTGAAGCTTTCTTT
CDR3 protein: CASSARTVYMNTEAFF

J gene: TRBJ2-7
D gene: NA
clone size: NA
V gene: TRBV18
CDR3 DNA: TGTGCCAGCTCACCTCAGCAGTTAAGCTCCTACGAGCAGTACTTC
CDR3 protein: CASSPQQLSSYEQYF

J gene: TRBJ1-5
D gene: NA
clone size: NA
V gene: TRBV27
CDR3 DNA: TGTGCCAGCAGTTTAGTGGGCAGCCCAAGCGGGCCCCAGCATTTT
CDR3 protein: CASSLVGSPSGPQHF

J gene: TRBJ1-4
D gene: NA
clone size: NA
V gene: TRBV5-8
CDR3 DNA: TGTGCCAGCAGCCCGAGGACAGTAGTAAAACTGTTTTTT
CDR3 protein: CASSPRTVVKLFF

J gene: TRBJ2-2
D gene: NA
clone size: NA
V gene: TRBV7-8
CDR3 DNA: TGTGCCAGCCGACCAGTAGGCGGGGAGCTGTTTTTT
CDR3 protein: CASRPVGGELFF

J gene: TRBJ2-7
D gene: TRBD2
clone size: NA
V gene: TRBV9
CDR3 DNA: TGTGCCAGCAGCCAGACTGGGTCGTCGACTAGCGGGATAGTGGAAGAGCAGTACTTC
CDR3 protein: CASSQTGSSTSGIVEEQYF

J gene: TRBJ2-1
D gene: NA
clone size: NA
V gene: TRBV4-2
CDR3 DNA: TGTGCCAGCAGCTTCGGGACTTTCGACACTGAGCAGTTCTTC
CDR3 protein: CASSFGTFDTEQFF

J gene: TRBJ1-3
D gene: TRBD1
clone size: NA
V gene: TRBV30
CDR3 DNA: TGTGCCTGGAAATATGGGGACAGGTCCTCTGGAAACACCATATATTTT
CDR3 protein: CAWKYGDRSSGNTIYF

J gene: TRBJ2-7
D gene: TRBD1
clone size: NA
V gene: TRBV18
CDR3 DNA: TGTGCCAGCTCACCATCCGGCGACAGGGTGAACGAGCAGTACTTC
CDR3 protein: CASSPSGDRVNEQYF

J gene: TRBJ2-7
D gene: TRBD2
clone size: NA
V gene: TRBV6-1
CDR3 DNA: TGTGCCAGCAGCGTAAGTCGATGGAGCGGGAAGCACTTC
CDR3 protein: CASSVSRWSGKHF

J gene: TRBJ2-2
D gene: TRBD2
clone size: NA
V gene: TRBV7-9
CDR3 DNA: TGTGCCAGCAGTCGGCTAGCGGGAGCCGGGGAGCTGTTTTTT
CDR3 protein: CASSRLAGAGELFF

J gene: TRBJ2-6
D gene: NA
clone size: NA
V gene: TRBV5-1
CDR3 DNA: TGCGCCAGCAGCTTGGAAGCCAGGACTGGGGCCAACGTCCTGACTTTC
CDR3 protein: CASSLEARTGANVLTF

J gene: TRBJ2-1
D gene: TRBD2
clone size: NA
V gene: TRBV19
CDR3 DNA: TGTGCCAGTAGTAGAGCGGGAGGAGGTGCTGAGCAGTTCTTC
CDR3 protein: CASSRAGGGAEQFF

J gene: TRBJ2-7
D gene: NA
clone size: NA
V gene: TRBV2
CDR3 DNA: TGTGCCAGCAGTGAAGAACAGAGCCCCTACGAGCAGTACTTC
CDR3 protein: CASSEEQSPYEQYF

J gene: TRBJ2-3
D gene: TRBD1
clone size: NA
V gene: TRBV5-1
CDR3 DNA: TGCGCCAGCAGCACACGAAGGGGGCTTTTTTCGGATACGCAGTATTTT
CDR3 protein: CASSTRRGLFSDTQYF

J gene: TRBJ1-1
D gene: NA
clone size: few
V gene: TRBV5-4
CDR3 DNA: TGTGCCAGCAGCTCGGACTTGAACACTGAAGCTTTCTTT
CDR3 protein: CASSSDLNTEAFF

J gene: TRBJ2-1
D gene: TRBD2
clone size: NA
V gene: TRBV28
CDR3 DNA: TGTGCCACCGGGGAGGTTCTAGCGGGATTCTACAATGAGCAGTTCTTC
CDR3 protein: CATGEVLAGFYNEQFF

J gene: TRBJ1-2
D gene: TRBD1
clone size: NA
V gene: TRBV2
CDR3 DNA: TGTGCCAGCAGGGACAGGGTAGTTTCCTTC
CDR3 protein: CASRDRVVSF

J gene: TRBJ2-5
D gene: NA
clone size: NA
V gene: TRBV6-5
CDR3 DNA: TGTGCCAGCAGTTACTCAGTCCCGGAGACCCAGTACTTC
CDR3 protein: CASSYSVPETQYF

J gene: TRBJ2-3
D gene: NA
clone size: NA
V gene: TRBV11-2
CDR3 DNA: TGTGCCAGCAGCCAACACGCACACGGGGATACGCAGTATTTT
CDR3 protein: CASSQHAHGDTQYF

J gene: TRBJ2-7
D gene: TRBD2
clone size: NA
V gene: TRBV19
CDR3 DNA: TGTGCCAGCGGCCCGGGACTACGTTACGAGCAGTACTTC
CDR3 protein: CASGPGLRYEQYF

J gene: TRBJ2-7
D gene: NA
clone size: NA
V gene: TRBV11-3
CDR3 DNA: TGTGCCAGCAGCTTACTTATCGGGAGCGAGCAGTACTTC
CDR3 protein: CASSLLIGSEQYF

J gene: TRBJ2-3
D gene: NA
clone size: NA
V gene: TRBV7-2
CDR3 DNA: TGTGCCAGCGTAAATCTGGGCGGGATCGGGATAGGGCAGTATTTT
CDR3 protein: CASVNLGGIGIGQYF